This T cell receptor beta chain was observed in a study of cytomegalovirus exposure and HLA in healthy donors. The repertoire was sequenced with immunoSEQ multiplex PCR; TCRdb's copy has only in-frame clones and lacks some. The data show around 74,000 clones, around four fifths seen once. V was trimmed by 8 bases and J by 3 bases, leaving 17 bases between them. From germline, CDR1 is SNHLY and CDR2 FYNNEI. CDR3 length: 15 amino acids. The TCR comes from a young man in good health and CMV-seronegative. The rearrangement joins TRBV2 to TRBJ1-5; D gene unclear. Input material: PBMCs. CDR3 residues: CASGFQGRHNQPQHF. In nucleotides, the CDR3 is TGTGCCAGCGGGTTTCAAGGCAGACACAATCAGCCCCAGCATTTT.